The clone carrying this T cell receptor beta chain was recorded only once. Its antigen is as yet unknown. This sample's treatment: oral pan-JAK inhibitor, 5-10 mg twice daily. CD4+ and CD8+ T cells were sorted from PBMCs stained for CD3, CD4 and CD8. This CDR3 comprises 14 residues. The ends were cut back, 0 bases at V and 6 bases at J, with 12 bases in the middle. Germline loops: CDR1 GTSNPN, CDR2 SVGIG (reference sequence). As the sequencing template, cDNA was produced by extracting RNA and reverse transcribing it. Method: immunoSEQ multiplex PCR; TCRdb's copy keeps in-frame clones and lacks some. In the table there are some 150,000 clones, about 86% of which are singletons. This entry belongs to a study of CD8+ T cells in alopecia areata. The study, taken as a whole, reports: A large proportion of expanded lesional clones were detected persisting in scalp and blood during tofacitinib. Lesional scalp, notably in alopecia totalis/universalis, had clonality above that of normal scalp.

This receptor was taken from a human donor with alopecia areata. The sequenced sample was CD8+ T cells sorted from blood, obtained at week 4, from a patient treated with tofacitinib. This sequence joins TRBV30 and TRBJ2-1; tentative D call: TRBD2 (5 bases). This chain's CDR3 is CAWSVGGLLNEQFF. The CDR3 DNA follows: TGTGCCTGGAGTGTCGGCGGGTTACTCAATGAGCAGTTCTTC.